The present T cell receptor beta chain was sequenced within a study of technical replicates of blood from several donors. The repertoire was sequenced with immunoSEQ multiplex PCR; TCRdb's copy has only in-frame clones and lacks some. The sample carries approximately 76,000 clones, just over 85% recorded once. CDR3 length: 15 amino acids. CDR1 is SNHLY and CDR2 is FYNNEI in the germline V gene. J lost 9 bases, V lost 6 bases, and 10 bases had no gene match. This clone was seen once. This receptor was obtained from a human donor in good health. Some clones in this sample may be carry-over from other donors' samples. This rearrangement joins TRBV2 to TRBJ2-1, with 11 bases aligning to TRBD2. The sequencing sample was made of PBMCs. CDR3 sequence (DNA): TGTGCCAGCAGCCAGGGTAGCGGGGGGGCCGGTGAGCAGTTCTTC. Its translation: CASSQGSGGAGEQFF.